The clone carrying this T cell receptor beta chain showed up just a few times. The entry originates in a study of T-cell reconstitution after alpha-beta-depleted transplantation in children. It was with unique molecular identifiers that the TCRbeta library was prepared. Using its own MiXCR run on the PCR reads, TCRdb lists one record per CDR3 protein. The table lists approximately 390,000 distinct CDR3 sequences, about a tenth of them singletons. Trimming took 3 bases from V and 4 from J, leaving 22 bases between them. The CDR3 runs to 17 residues. Germline loops: CDR1 SGHKS, CDR2 YYEKEE (reference sequence).

The chain links TRBV5-5 to TRBJ2-5, with D tentatively TRBD1 or TRBD2 (7 bases each). The source is a human donor who donated a stem cell graft to a child with acute myeloid leukemia. Here the sequenced sample was PBMCs from the stem cell graft donor, taken from the stem cell graft. In DNA, the CDR3 is TGTGCCAGCAGCTCAGCGCCAGGGGGACTAATTACAGAGACCCAGTACTTC. This translates into CASSSAPGGLITETQYF. The variable domain in full, completed from reference TRBV5-5 and TRBJ2-5, reads DAGVTQSPTHLIKTRGQQVTLRCSPISGHKSVSWYQQVLGQGPQFIFQYYEKEERGRGNFPDRFSARQFPNYSSELNVNALLLGDSALYLCASSSAPGGLITETQYFGPGTRLLVL.